This passage covers 2 T cell receptor beta chains from one sample sequenced in a study of shared clonotypes between healthy human individuals (dated by TCRdb to 2018 to 2020). Library preparation employed the immunoSEQ multiplex PCR assay. This immuneACCESS table, as held by TCRdb, lists in-frame sequences with V and J called but not all clones. Of the missing ones, under half trace to an unresolved V gene in checked studies; the others have no known cause. The sample includes a few million clones, with 93% observed a single time. The top ten hold roughly 1.7% of the sample. For the CD8 naive samples, CD45RO-negative cells were positively selected for CCR7, yielding a CD45RA+CCR7+ population from which TemRA cells were excluded. Input material: naive CD8+ T cells from PBMCs. The label giving this sample's cell subset or site can be read as: CD45RA+CCR7+. These receptor sequences come from a man younger than 35 in good health. Some clones in this sample may be carry-over from other donors' samples.

V is TRBV27 and J is TRBJ1-2; D is unclear. This CDR3 comprises 16 residues. Germline lookup yields CDR1 MNHEY and CDR2 SMNVEV (reference sequence). V was pared by 5 bases and J by 0 bases, with 16 bases between. The DNA of the CDR3 is TGTGCCAGCAGTATCCGCGGAACAGCTCCTAACTATGGCTACACCTTC. It codes for CASSIRGTAPNYGYTF.

This clone was seen just once. V usage is TRBV27 and J usage is TRBJ2-5; tentative D call: TRBD1 (7 bases). From germline, CDR1 is MNHEY and CDR2 SMNVEV (reference sequence). This CDR3 has 16 amino acids. Trimming took 6 bases from V and 4 from J, leaving 21 bases between them. CDR3 residues: CASSGTGAGGGETQYF. As DNA, the CDR3 is TGTGCCAGCAGCGGAACCGGGGCAGGGGGAGGAGAGACCCAGTACTTC.